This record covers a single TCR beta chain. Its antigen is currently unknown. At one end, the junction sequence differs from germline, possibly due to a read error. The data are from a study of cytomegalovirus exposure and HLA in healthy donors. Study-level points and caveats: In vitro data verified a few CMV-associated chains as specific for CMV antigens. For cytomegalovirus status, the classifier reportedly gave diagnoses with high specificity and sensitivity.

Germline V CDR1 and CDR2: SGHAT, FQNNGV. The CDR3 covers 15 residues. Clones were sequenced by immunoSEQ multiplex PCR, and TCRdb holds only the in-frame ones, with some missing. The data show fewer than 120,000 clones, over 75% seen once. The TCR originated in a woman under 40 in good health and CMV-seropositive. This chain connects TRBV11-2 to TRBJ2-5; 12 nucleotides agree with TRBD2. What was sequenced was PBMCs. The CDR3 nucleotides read TGTGCCAGCAGGTCTAGCGGGGGGGATATAGTTCCCTGGGACTTC. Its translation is CASRSSGGDIVPWDF.